The clone carrying this T cell receptor (beta chain) was detected only a few times. This CDR3 contains 15 residues. Trimming cost V 7 bases and J 0 bases, with 13 bases left between them. CDR1 and CDR2 from the germline V gene are MDHEN and SYDVKM. Only in-frame clones appear in the TCRdb table, and some are missing; sequencing was by immunoSEQ multiplex PCR. Of around 230,000 clones in the sample, approximately 85% were seen once. The record originates from a study of blood T cell repertoires in COVID-19. The chain recombines TRBV28 with TRBJ1-3; a weak D match, TRBD1 (5 bases). The sequencing input was peripheral blood. This clonotype was obtained from a man aged 45-60 years with COVID-19, enrolled during active disease. In nucleotides, the CDR3 is TGTGCCAGCATTAGCAGGGCCAACTCTGGAAACACCATATATTTT. Translation: CASISRANSGNTIYF.